The 24 T cell receptor beta chains in this list originate from one sample, sequenced in a study of cytomegalovirus exposure and HLA in healthy donors. Both 60 Vbeta primers and 13 Jbeta primers went into the PCR. The assay was immunoSEQ multiplex PCR, and TCRdb's table has in-frame clones only and misses some. The clone table shows tens of thousands of clones, with the ten largest holding 3.5% to 4%. The specimen sequenced was PBMCs. Receptors originate from a man aged 18 to 30 in good health and CMV-seropositive.

V gene TRBV10-3 combines with J gene TRBJ1-4; D unclear. Trimming cost V 2 bases and J 4 bases, with 8 bases left between them. The germline CDR1 and CDR2 sequences are ENHRY and SYGVKD. The CDR3 runs to 14 residues. This CDR3 is CAISEGGSNEKLFF. CDR3 nucleotide sequence: TGTGCCATCAGTGAGGGTGGGAGTAATGAAAAACTGTTTTTT.

The chain links TRBV29-1 to TRBJ2-1; 12 bases are shared with TRBD2. V was clipped by 3 bases and J by 7 bases; unmatched bases: 1. CDR1 and CDR2 from the germline V gene are SQVTM and ANQGSEA. CDR3 size: 13 residues. The CDR3 here is CSVDLAGGNEQFF. DNA for the CDR3: TGCAGCGTTGATCTAGCGGGAGGGAATGAGCAGTTCTTC.

The chain carries TRBV18 and TRBJ1-4, with TRBD1 identical over 7 bases. Germline assignment: CDR1 KGHSH and CDR2 LQKENI. The CDR3 has 14 amino acids. V was pared by 3 bases and J by 7 bases, with 5 bases of the junction left unmatched. The CDR3: CASSPGQVVEKLFF. CDR3 DNA sequence: TGTGCCAGCTCACCCGGACAGGTGGTTGAAAAACTGTTTTTT.

The chain recombines TRBV7-9 with TRBJ2-5, with D unclear. The J call may be mistaken, given a closer DNA end match to TRBJ2-7. CDR3 size: 14 residues. CDR1 and CDR2 from the germline V gene are SEHNR and FQNEAQ (reference sequence). CDR3 DNA: TGTGCCAGCAGCTTAGCGGCGGAACCCTACGAGCAGTACTTC. It specifies CASSLAAEPYEQYF.

This chain connects TRBV30 to TRBJ1-5, with TRBD1 matching over 9 bases. The V gene end was trimmed by 1 base and the J gene end by 5 bases; junction bases not matched to a gene: 0. The CDR3 totals 13 residues. Germline V gene lookup returns CDR1 GTSNPN and CDR2 SVGIG (reference sequence). The CDR3 sequence is CAWSGQGDQPQHF. As DNA, the CDR3 is TGTGCCTGGAGTGGACAGGGGGATCAGCCCCAGCATTTT.

This sequence joins TRBV7-9 and TRBJ2-3; 11 positions agree with TRBD2. The V segment lost 5 bases and the J segment 6 bases; nucleotides outside the gene matches: 4. The CDR3 consists of 14 residues. Germline-derived CDR1 and CDR2 are SEHNR and FQNEAQ (reference sequence). CDR3 coding DNA: TGTGCCAGCAGCCTACTAGCGGGAGCGGATACGCAGTATTTT. This gives the protein CASSLLAGADTQYF.

Regarding this clone: One end of the junction varies from germline; a read error may be responsible. The chain joins TRBV7-2 to TRBJ1-5, with D uncertain. Germline loops: CDR1 SGHTA, CDR2 FQGNSA. The CDR3 runs to 13 residues. CDR3 in amino acids: CASSLNSYQPQHF. In DNA, the CDR3 is TGTGCCAGCAGCTTAAATAGCTATCAGCCCCAGCATTTT.

The CDR3 is CASSSPRDRVGYGYTF. In DNA, the CDR3 is TGTGCCAGCAGTTCGCCACGGGACAGGGTAGGCTATGGCTACACCTTC. The rearrangement uses TRBV28 and TRBJ1-2, with 9 nucleotides matching TRBD1. The trim removed 4 bases at V and 4 bases at J, leaving 10 bases unmatched. CDR3 length: 16 amino acids. Germline V gene data show CDR1 as MDHEN and CDR2 as SYDVKM.

The chain has TRBV27 and TRBJ1-6; D is unresolved. Per the germline V gene, CDR1 is MNHEY and CDR2 is SMNVEV (reference sequence). The CDR3 has 15 amino acids. Trimming removed 6 bases at V and 7 bases at J, with 16 bases between. The CDR3 protein is CASSPLEETNSPLHF. For the CDR3, the DNA is TGTGCCAGCAGCCCTTTAGAGGAAACCAATTCACCCCTCCACTTT.

This rearrangement joins TRBV5-4 to TRBJ2-7, with 8 bases fitting TRBD2. CDR1 and CDR2 from the germline V gene are SGHNT and YYREEE (reference sequence). V was clipped by 4 bases and J by 7 bases; unmatched bases: 10. The CDR3 length is 14 residues. CDR3 nucleotides: TGTGCCAGCAGCGCGACACTAGCGGCTTTGGAGCAGTACTTC. Its protein product is CASSATLAALEQYF.

The chain joins TRBV7-6 to TRBJ2-7, with 7 bases that match TRBD1. The CDR3 sequence is 16 residues long. J lost 5 bases, V lost 5 bases, and 15 bases had no gene match. Germline V gene sequence: CDR1 SGHVS, CDR2 FNYEAQ. CDR3 DNA sequence: TGTGCCAGCAGCCATCCCGGGACAGCACCTCCGAACGAGCAGTACTTC. Translation: CASSHPGTAPPNEQYF.

The CDR3, as DNA: TGTGCCAGTCTCAACAGGGGGACCGTCGGAAACACCATATATTTT. Translation gives CASLNRGTVGNTIYF. The chain recombines TRBV28 with TRBJ1-3, with TRBD1 matching over 8 bases. V lost 9 bases to trimming and J lost 4 bases; unmatched junction nucleotides: 11. CDR1 and CDR2 (germline): MDHEN, SYDVKM. The CDR3 consists of 15 residues.

V and J are TRBV5-1 and TRBJ2-5; 9 bases are shared with TRBD1. This CDR3 has 19 amino acids. V dropped 1 base and J dropped 9; count of bases not matched to a gene: 22. Germline V gene data show CDR1 as SGHRS and CDR2 as YFSETQ. CDR3 sequence (DNA): TGCGCCAGCAGCTTGAAGGTGATGTGGACAGGGGCCCAAGAGAAGGCCCAGTACTTC. Amino acid sequence: CASSLKVMWTGAQEKAQYF.

The gene calls are TRBV18 and TRBJ1-1, with D tentatively TRBD1 (5 bases). CDR3 length: 14 amino acids. In germline, CDR1 is KGHSH, CDR2 LQKENI. V was pared by 6 bases and J by 1 base, with 12 bases between. As DNA, the CDR3 is TGTGCCAGCTCCGTGGGAGGGGCGAACACTGAAGCTTTCTTT. This codes for CASSVGGANTEAFF.

The chain carries TRBV28 and TRBJ2-7, with TRBD2 as a possible D gene (5 bases). The V end was cut by 2 bases, the J end by 4 bases, with 12 bases between. The CDR3 contains 14 residues. Germline V gene data show CDR1 as MDHEN and CDR2 as SYDVKM. The CDR3 DNA reads as TGTGCCAGCAGTTTAGACGTCGGGATATACGAGCAGTACTTC. Protein product: CASSLDVGIYEQYF. The whole variable domain, filled in from reference TRBV28 and TRBJ2-7, reads DVKVTQSSRYLVKRTGEKVFLECVQDMDHENMFWYRQDPGLGLRLIYFSYDVKMKEKGDIPEGYSVSREKKERFSLILESASTNQTSMYLCASSLDVGIYEQYFGPGTRLTVT.

The chain has TRBV9 and TRBJ2-7, with TRBD1 matching 10 bases. V was clipped by 2 bases and J by 2 bases; unmatched bases: 7. The germline V gene has CDR1 SGDLS and CDR2 YYNGEE. The CDR3 consists of 16 residues. This CDR3 is CASSVTPGQGTYEQYF. The CDR3, as DNA: TGTGCCAGCAGCGTCACACCGGGACAGGGGACCTACGAGCAGTACTTC.

The CDR3 reads CASSLTSGTGISGYTF. Here the CDR3 DNA reads TGTGCCAGCAGCTTAACCTCCGGGACAGGGATCAGTGGCTACACCTTC. The chain uses TRBV7-2 and TRBJ1-2; 9 bases match TRBD1. In germline, CDR1 is SGHTA, CDR2 FQGNSA. The length of the CDR3 is 16 residues. V shed 2 bases, J shed 7 bases, and the junction held 11 bases outside the gene matches.

The chain combines TRBV5-1 with TRBJ1-2; TRBD1 aligns across 9 bases. CDR3 length: 15 residues. Germline CDR1 SGHRS, CDR2 YFSETQ. V trimming: 4 bases; J trimming: 4 bases; junction bases outside the gene matches: 8. CDR3 coding DNA: TGCGCCAGCAGCCTCTTGGGACAGGGATCCTATGGCTACACCTTC. It is translated as CASSLLGQGSYGYTF.

The rearrangement joins TRBV5-1 to TRBJ2-2; 9 positions match TRBD2. V lost 5 bases and J lost 0; bases outside the gene matches: 8. CDR3 length: 17 residues. Germline CDR1 is SGHRS and CDR2 is YFSETQ. CDR3 sequence (DNA): TGCGCCAGCAGAGGGGGCAGCGGGGGGCCGAACACCGGGGAGCTGTTTTTT. It specifies CASRGGSGGPNTGELFF. Variable domain in full (rest from reference TRBV5-1 and TRBJ2-2): KAGVTQTPRYLIKTRGQQVTLSCSPISGHRSVSWYQQTPGQGLQFLFEYFSETQRNKGNFPGRFSGRQFSNSRSEMNVSTLELGDSALYLCASRGGSGGPNTGELFFGEGSRLTVL.

This chain uses TRBV6-1 with TRBJ2-7; 7 bases map to TRBD1. The ends lost 5 bases at V and 4 bases at J; junction bases unmatched: 11. Germline-derived CDR1 and CDR2 are MNHNS and SASEGT. The CDR3 totals 15 residues. This CDR3 is CASSTRQGRGYEQYF. The CDR3 region has the DNA TGTGCCAGCAGTACTAGACAGGGAAGAGGGTACGAGCAGTACTTC.

The chain uses TRBV2 and TRBJ1-2; possible D gene TRBD1, 5 bases. This CDR3 contains 15 residues. The germline V gene has CDR1 SNHLY and CDR2 FYNNEI. Trimming left V 7 bases short and J 4 bases short, with 19 bases between. CDR3 DNA: TGTGCCAGCACTGGGGGGGACTCGACGGTCTATGGCTACACCTTC. Translating it yields CASTGGDSTVYGYTF.

The chain couples TRBV4-2 to TRBJ2-6, with D maybe TRBD1 (6 bases). V lost 4 bases and J lost 1, with 14 bases in between. CDR3 length: 17 amino acids. Germline V CDR1 and CDR2: LGHNA, YNFKEQ. As DNA, the CDR3 is TGTGCCAGCAGCCCGGGCTTGGGGGCGTCTGGGGCCAACGTCCTGACTTTC. Protein product: CASSPGLGASGANVLTF.

V gene TRBV20-1 combines with J gene TRBJ1-2; no clear D gene. The germline V and J ends were trimmed by 6 bases and 3 bases, with 8 bases remaining between them. From germline, CDR1 is DFQATT and CDR2 SNEGSKA (reference sequence). The CDR3 runs to 11 residues. For the CDR3, the DNA is TGCAGTGCGGATCGGGACTATGGCTACACCTTC. It yields the protein CSADRDYGYTF.

V gene TRBV18 combines with J gene TRBJ1-2; the D is unclear. V lost 2 bases to trimming and J lost 1 base, with 11 bases between them. The CDR3 length is 15 residues. Germline CDR1 and CDR2: KGHSH and LQKENI. CDR3 protein: CASSPMTDFNYGYTF. Written as DNA, the CDR3 is TGTGCCAGCTCACCAATGACTGACTTTAACTATGGCTACACCTTC. Full variable domain (missing parts from reference TRBV18 and TRBJ1-2): NAGVMQNPRHLVRRRGQEARLRCSPMKGHSHVYWYRQLPEEGLKFMVYLQKENIIDESGMPKERFSAEFPKEGPSILRIQQVVRGDSAAYFCASSPMTDFNYGYTFGSGTRLTVV.